Below are 5 T cell receptor beta chains sequenced from a single sample in a study of blood T cell repertoires in COVID-19. TCRdb's copy holds only in-frame clones and misses some; the assay was immunoSEQ multiplex PCR. Of tens of thousands of clones listed, 90% are singletons. The sequenced sample consisted of peripheral blood. The receptor source for this set is a human donor in a cohort sampled during active COVID-19.

J is TRBJ2-7 and V is TRBV6-5, with TRBD1 identical over 11 bases. This CDR3 spans 14 amino acids. The V segment lost 6 bases and the J segment 0 bases; nucleotides outside the gene matches: 1. Germline loops: CDR1 MNHEY, CDR2 SVGAGI. The DNA of the CDR3 is TGTGCCAGCAGCGGGACAGGGGGCTCCTACGAGCAGTACTTC. It is translated as CASSGTGGSYEQYF.

This clone is medium-sized. V usage is TRBV7-9 and J usage is TRBJ2-1; the match to TRBD2 covers 11 bases. The CDR3 is made up of 14 amino acids. CDR1 is SEHNR and CDR2 is FQNEAQ in the germline V gene (reference sequence). Unmatched junction bases numbered 4, after V lost 3 bases and J lost 9 bases. The CDR3 region is CASSFSGRAGEQFF. The DNA for the CDR3 is TGTGCCAGCAGCTTTAGCGGGAGGGCGGGTGAGCAGTTCTTC.

The chain joins TRBV9 to TRBJ2-7; D is possibly TRBD2 (7 bases). V was shortened by 0 bases and J by 2 bases, with 15 bases between the two germline ends. CDR3 size: 16 residues. The germline V gene encodes CDR1 SGDLS and CDR2 YYNGEE. For the CDR3, the DNA is TGTGCCAGCAGCGTAGGAGGGGGGGGGCCTCCCTACGAGCAGTACTTC. This codes for CASSVGGGGPPYEQYF.

The chain links TRBV6-5 to TRBJ1-2; TRBD1 matches 7 bases. The CDR3 length is 14 residues. V shed 2 bases and J 6 bases; nucleotides not matched to a gene: 6. Germline values: CDR1 MNHEY, CDR2 SVGAGI. CDR3 nucleotide sequence: TGTGCCAGCAGTTACGACAGGGACCTCGATGGCTACACCTTC. Amino acid sequence: CASSYDRDLDGYTF.

The chain employs TRBV5-1 and TRBJ2-1; the D gene is possibly TRBD2 (6 bases). Trimming removed 4 bases at V and 9 bases at J, with 14 bases between. There are 13 residues in the CDR3. CDR1 and CDR2 (germline): SGHRS, YFSETQ. CDR3 in DNA: TGCGCCAGCAGCGCGGAACTAGCTGGTGAGCAGTTCTTC. It yields the protein CASSAELAGEQFF.